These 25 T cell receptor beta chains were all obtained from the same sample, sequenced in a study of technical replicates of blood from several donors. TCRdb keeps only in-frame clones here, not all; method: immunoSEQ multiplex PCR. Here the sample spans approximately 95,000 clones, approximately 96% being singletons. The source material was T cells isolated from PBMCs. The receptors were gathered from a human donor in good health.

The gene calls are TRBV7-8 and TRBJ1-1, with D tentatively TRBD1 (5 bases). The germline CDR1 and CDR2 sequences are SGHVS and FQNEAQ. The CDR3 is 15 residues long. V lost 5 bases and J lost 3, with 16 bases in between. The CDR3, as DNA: TGTGCCAGCAGCGGGCCCTCGGGGGTTGACACTGAAGCTTTCTTT. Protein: CASSGPSGVDTEAFF.

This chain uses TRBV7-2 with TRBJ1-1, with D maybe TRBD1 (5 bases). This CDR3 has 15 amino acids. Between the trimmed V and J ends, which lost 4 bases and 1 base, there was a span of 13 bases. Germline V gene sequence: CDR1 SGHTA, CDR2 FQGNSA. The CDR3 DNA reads TGTGCCAGCAGCTCGAATGGGGCCCCGAACACTGAAGCTTTCTTT. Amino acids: CASSSNGAPNTEAFF.

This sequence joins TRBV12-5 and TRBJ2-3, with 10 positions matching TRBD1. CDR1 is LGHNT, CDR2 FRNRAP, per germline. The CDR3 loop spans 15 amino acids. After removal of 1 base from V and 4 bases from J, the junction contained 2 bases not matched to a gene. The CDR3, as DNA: TGTGCTAGTGGTTTGGGACAGGGGGCCCCAGATACGCAGTATTTT. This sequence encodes CASGLGQGAPDTQYF.

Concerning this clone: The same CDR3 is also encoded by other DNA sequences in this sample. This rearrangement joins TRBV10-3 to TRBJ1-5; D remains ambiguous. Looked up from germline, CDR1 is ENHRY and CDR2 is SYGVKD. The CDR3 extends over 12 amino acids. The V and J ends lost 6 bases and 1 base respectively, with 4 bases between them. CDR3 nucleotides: TGTGCCATCAGCCAGAGCAATCAGCCCCAGCATTTT. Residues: CAISQSNQPQHF.

CDR3 bases: TGTGCCAGCAGCTTAGAACACCAGGGCTATGGCTACACCTTC. Translated: CASSLEHQGYGYTF. J is TRBJ1-2 and V is TRBV11-3, with a weak D call TRBD1 (5 bases). Per germline, CDR1 SGHNT and CDR2 YENEEA. This CDR3 spans 14 amino acids. Between the trimmed V and J ends, which lost 0 bases and 4 bases, there was a span of 9 bases.

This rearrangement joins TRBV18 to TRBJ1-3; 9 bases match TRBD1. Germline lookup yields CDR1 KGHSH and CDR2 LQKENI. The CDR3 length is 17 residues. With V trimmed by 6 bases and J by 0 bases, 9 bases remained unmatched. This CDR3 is CASSPRTGAVSGNTIYF. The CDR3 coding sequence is TGTGCCAGCTCCCCGAGGACAGGGGCCGTCTCTGGAAACACCATATATTTT.

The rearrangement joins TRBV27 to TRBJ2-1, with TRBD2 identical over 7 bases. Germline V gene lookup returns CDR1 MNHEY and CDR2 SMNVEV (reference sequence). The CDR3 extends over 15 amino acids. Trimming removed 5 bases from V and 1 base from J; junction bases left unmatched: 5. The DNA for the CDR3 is TGTGCCAGCAGTGGGGGAGGGCGATCCTACAATGAGCAGTTCTTC. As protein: CASSGGGRSYNEQFF.

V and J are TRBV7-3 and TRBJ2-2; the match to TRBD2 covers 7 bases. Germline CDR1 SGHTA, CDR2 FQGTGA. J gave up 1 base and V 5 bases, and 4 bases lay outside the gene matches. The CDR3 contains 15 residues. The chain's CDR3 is CASSPSSGNTGELFF. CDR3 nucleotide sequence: TGTGCCAGCAGCCCATCTAGCGGGAACACCGGGGAGCTGTTTTTT.

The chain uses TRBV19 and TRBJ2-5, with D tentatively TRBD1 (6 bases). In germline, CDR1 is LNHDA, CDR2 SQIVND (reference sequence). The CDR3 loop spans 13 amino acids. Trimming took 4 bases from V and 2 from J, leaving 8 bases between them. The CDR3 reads CASSTDSQETQYF. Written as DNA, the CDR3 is TGTGCCAGTAGTACGGACAGTCAAGAGACCCAGTACTTC.

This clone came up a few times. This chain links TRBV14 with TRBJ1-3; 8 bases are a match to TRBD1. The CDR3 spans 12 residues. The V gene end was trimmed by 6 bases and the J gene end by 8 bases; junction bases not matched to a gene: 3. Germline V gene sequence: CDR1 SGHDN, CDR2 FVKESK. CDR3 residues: CASRGQEDTIYF. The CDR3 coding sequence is TGTGCCAGCAGGGGACAGGAAGACACCATATATTTT.

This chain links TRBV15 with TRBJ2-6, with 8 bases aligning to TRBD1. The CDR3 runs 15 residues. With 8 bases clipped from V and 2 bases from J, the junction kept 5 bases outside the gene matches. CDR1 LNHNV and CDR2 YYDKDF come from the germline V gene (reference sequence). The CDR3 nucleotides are TGTGCCACCTATAAGACAGGGGCTGGGGCCAACGTCCTGACTTTC. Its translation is CATYKTGAGANVLTF. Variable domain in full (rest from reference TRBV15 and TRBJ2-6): DAMVIQNPRYQVTQFGKPVTLSCSQTLNHNVMYWYQQKSSQAPKLLFHYYDKDFNNEADTPDNFQSRRPNTSFCFLDIRSPGLGDTAMYLCATYKTGAGANVLTFGAGSRLTVL.

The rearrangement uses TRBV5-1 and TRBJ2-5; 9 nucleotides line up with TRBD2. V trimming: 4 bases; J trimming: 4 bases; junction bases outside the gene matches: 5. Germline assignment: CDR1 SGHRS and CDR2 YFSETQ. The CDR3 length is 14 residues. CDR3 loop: CASSPGTSRETQYF. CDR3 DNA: TGCGCCAGCAGCCCGGGGACTAGCCGAGAGACCCAGTACTTC.

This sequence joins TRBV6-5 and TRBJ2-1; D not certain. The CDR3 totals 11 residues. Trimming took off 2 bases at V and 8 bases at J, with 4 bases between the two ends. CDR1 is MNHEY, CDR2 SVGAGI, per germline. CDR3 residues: CASSYADEQFF. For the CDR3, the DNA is TGTGCCAGCAGTTACGCAGATGAGCAGTTCTTC.

The CDR3 DNA reads TGTGCCAGCAGCGCAGCGGGAAACTCTGGAAACACCATATATTTT. Its translation: CASSAAGNSGNTIYF. The V and J genes are TRBV9 and TRBJ1-3; D ambiguous. Germline lookup yields CDR1 SGDLS and CDR2 YYNGEE. The CDR3 consists of 15 residues. Trimming stripped 3 bases from V and 0 bases from J, with 10 bases between.

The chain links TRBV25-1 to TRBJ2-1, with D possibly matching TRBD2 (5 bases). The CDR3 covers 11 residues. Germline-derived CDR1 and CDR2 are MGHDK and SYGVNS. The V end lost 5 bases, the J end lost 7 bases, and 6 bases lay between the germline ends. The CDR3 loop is CASSLANEQFF. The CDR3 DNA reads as TGTGCCAGCAGTTTAGCGAATGAGCAGTTCTTC.

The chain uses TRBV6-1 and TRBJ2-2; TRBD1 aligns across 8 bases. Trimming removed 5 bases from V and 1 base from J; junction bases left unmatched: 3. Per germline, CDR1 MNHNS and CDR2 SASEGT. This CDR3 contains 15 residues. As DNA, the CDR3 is TGTGCCAGCAGTCGGACAGGGTGGAACACCGGGGAGCTGTTTTTT. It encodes CASSRTGWNTGELFF.

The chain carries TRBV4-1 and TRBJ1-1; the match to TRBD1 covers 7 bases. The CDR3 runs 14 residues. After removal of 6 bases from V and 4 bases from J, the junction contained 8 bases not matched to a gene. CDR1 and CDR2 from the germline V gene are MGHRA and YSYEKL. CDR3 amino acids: CASRLGQKVTEAFF. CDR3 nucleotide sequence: TGCGCCAGCAGACTGGGACAGAAAGTCACTGAAGCTTTCTTT.

CDR3 nucleotides: TGTGCCAGCAGCTTATACGGCCGGAGGACAGGGAGGACAGATACGCAGTATTTT. It translates to CASSLYGRRTGRTDTQYF. The V gene is TRBV7-9, the J gene TRBJ2-3; 8 positions agree with TRBD1. CDR1 and CDR2 (germline): SEHNR, FQNEAQ (reference sequence). There are 18 residues in the CDR3. The V gene end was trimmed by 2 bases and the J gene end by 3 bases; junction bases not matched to a gene: 13.

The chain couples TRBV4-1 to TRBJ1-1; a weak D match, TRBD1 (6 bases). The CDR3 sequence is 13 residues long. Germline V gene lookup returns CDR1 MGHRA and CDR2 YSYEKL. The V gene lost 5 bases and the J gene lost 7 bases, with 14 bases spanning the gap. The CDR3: CASSLGGADEAFF. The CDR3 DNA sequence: TGCGCCAGCAGCTTAGGGGGGGCGGATGAAGCTTTCTTT.

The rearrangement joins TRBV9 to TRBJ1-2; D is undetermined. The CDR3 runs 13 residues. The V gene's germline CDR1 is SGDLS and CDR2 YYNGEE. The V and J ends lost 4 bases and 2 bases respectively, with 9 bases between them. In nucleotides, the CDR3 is TGTGCCAGCAGCTCGTCTGAGAACTATGGCTACACCTTC. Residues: CASSSSENYGYTF. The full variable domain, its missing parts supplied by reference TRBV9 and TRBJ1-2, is DSGVTQTPKHLITATGQRVTLRCSPRSGDLSVYWYQQSLDQGLQFLIQYYNGEERAKGNILERFSAQQFPDLHSELNLSSLELGDSALYFCASSSSENYGYTFGSGTRLTVV.

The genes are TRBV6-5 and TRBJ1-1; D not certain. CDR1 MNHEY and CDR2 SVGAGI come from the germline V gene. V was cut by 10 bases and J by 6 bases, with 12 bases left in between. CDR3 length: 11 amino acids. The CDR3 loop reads CATEMAAEAFF. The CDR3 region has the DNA TGTGCCACCGAAATGGCCGCTGAAGCTTTCTTT.

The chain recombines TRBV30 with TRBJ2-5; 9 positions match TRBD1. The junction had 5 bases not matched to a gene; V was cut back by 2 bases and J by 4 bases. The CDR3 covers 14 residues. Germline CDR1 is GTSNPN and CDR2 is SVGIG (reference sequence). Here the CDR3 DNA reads TGTGCCTGGAGTCCGCGGACAGGGGCAGAGACCCAGTACTTC. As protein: CAWSPRTGAETQYF.

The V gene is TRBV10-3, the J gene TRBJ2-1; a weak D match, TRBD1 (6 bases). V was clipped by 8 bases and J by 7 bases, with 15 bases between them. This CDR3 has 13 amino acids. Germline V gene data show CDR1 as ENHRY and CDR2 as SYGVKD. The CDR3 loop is CAIGFGRGNEQFF. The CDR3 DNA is TGTGCCATCGGTTTCGGTAGGGGGAATGAGCAGTTCTTC.

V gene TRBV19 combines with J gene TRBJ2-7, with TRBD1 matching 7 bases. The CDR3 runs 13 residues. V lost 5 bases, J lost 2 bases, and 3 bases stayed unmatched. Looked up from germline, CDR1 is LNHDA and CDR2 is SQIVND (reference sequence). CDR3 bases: TGTGCCAGTAGTTACAGGGGTACCTACGAGCAGTACTTC. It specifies CASSYRGTYEQYF.

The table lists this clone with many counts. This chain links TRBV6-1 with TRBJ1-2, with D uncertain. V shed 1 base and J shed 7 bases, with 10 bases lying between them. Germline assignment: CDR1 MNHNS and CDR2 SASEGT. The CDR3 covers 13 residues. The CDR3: CASSEGMGGGYTF. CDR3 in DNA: TGTGCCAGCAGTGAAGGTATGGGAGGTGGCTACACCTTC.